The rows below give T cell receptor beta chains drawn from one sample of a study of blood T cell repertoires in COVID-19. The assay was immunoSEQ multiplex PCR, and TCRdb's table has in-frame clones only and misses some. Here the sample spans 250,000 or so clones, around 86% being singletons. Sequencing input: peripheral blood. The receptors come from a man aged 25 to 40 who had recovered from COVID-19. Each CDR3 is given with its conserved first and last residue. The order of the fields is V gene, clone size, D gene, J gene, CDR3 protein, CDR3 DNA. The D gene is left open where the match is weak. Only part of the rows carry a size: once, few, many, or a class if the clone is expanded.

v_gene: TRBV7-3
abundance: -
d_gene: -
j_gene: TRBJ2-3
CDR3aa: CASSRLGGHTTDTQYF
CDR3nt: TGTGCCAGCAGCCGACTTGGAGGGCACACCACAGATACGCAGTATTTT

v_gene: TRBV7-9
abundance: -
d_gene: TRBD1
j_gene: TRBJ2-6
CDR3aa: CASGQGQVLSGANVLTF
CDR3nt: TGTGCCAGCGGCCAGGGACAGGTTCTATCGGGGGCCAACGTCCTGACTTTC

v_gene: TRBV5-5
abundance: -
d_gene: -
j_gene: TRBJ1-1
CDR3aa: CASSLGGDTEAFF
CDR3nt: TGTGCCAGCAGCTTAGGGGGTGACACTGAAGCTTTCTTT

v_gene: TRBV5-5
abundance: -
d_gene: TRBD1
j_gene: TRBJ2-5
CDR3aa: CASSLSLVAGGLETQYF
CDR3nt: TGTGCCAGCAGCTTGTCTCTAGTGGCAGGGGGCTTAGAGACCCAGTACTTC

v_gene: TRBV28
abundance: once
d_gene: -
j_gene: TRBJ2-3
CDR3aa: CASSPFQDSSTDTQYF
CDR3nt: TGTGCCAGCAGTCCCTTTCAGGACTCCAGCACAGATACGCAGTATTTT

v_gene: TRBV9
abundance: -
d_gene: -
j_gene: TRBJ1-2
CDR3aa: CASSVDPANYGYTF
CDR3nt: TGTGCCAGCAGCGTAGATCCAGCTAACTATGGCTACACCTTC

v_gene: TRBV18
abundance: once
d_gene: TRBD1
j_gene: TRBJ2-1
CDR3aa: CASSPSSYNTRDRGWEQFF
CDR3nt: TGTGCCAGCTCACCCTCATCCTACAACACCCGGGACAGGGGATGGGAGCAGTTCTTC

v_gene: TRBV21-1
abundance: -
d_gene: -
j_gene: TRBJ2-7
CDR3aa: CASSKGSKPPCEQYF
CDR3nt: TGTGCCAGCAGCAAAGGTTCCAAGCCCCCATGCGAGCAGTACTTC

v_gene: TRBV7-9
abundance: -
d_gene: TRBD1
j_gene: TRBJ2-3
CDR3aa: CASSQDRGRIDTQYF
CDR3nt: TGTGCCAGCAGCCAGGACAGGGGGCGCATAGATACGCAGTATTTT

v_gene: TRBV29-1
abundance: -
d_gene: TRBD1
j_gene: TRBJ2-5
CDR3aa: CSVRQGGVETQYF
CDR3nt: TGCAGCGTTAGACAGGGTGGGGTGGAGACCCAGTACTTC

v_gene: TRBV12-3/TRBV12-4
abundance: -
d_gene: -
j_gene: TRBJ1-5
CDR3aa: CASAQATHQPQHF
CDR3nt: TGTGCCAGCGCCCAGGCAACCCATCAGCCCCAGCATTTT

v_gene: TRBV11-2
abundance: -
d_gene: -
j_gene: TRBJ1-1
CDR3aa: CASSFRGIRNMYTEAFF
CDR3nt: TGTGCCAGCAGCTTTAGGGGGATACGAAACATGTACACTGAAGCTTTCTTT

v_gene: TRBV20-1
abundance: -
d_gene: -
j_gene: TRBJ2-1
CDR3aa: CSATLAPQQFF
CDR3nt: TGCAGTGCTACTCTAGCTCCACAGCAGTTCTTC

v_gene: TRBV2
abundance: -
d_gene: -
j_gene: TRBJ2-7
CDR3aa: CASSPHYEQYF
CDR3nt: TGTGCCAGCAGCCCCCACTACGAGCAGTACTTC

v_gene: TRBV5-1
abundance: -
d_gene: -
j_gene: TRBJ1-6
CDR3aa: CASSPGEGGKSPLHF
CDR3nt: TGCGCCAGCAGCCCGGGAGAGGGTGGTAAATCACCCCTCCACTTT

v_gene: TRBV6-5
abundance: -
d_gene: -
j_gene: TRBJ1-1
CDR3aa: CASSYSWDTSNTEAFF
CDR3nt: TGTGCCAGCAGTTACTCTTGGGACACCTCGAACACTGAAGCTTTCTTT

v_gene: TRBV28
abundance: -
d_gene: TRBD1
j_gene: TRBJ2-1
CDR3aa: CASSLFGTGVHEQFF
CDR3nt: TGTGCCAGCAGTTTATTCGGGACAGGGGTGCATGAGCAGTTCTTC

v_gene: TRBV7-9
abundance: -
d_gene: -
j_gene: TRBJ1-6
CDR3aa: CASSLSGPGDSPLHF
CDR3nt: TGTGCCAGCAGCTTATCAGGGCCTGGCGATTCACCCCTCCACTTT

v_gene: TRBV3-1/TRBV3-2
abundance: few
d_gene: TRBD2
j_gene: TRBJ2-2
CDR3aa: CASSHAGLAGGRSTGELFF
CDR3nt: TGTGCCAGCAGCCATGCGGGACTAGCGGGGGGGCGTAGCACCGGGGAGCTGTTTTTT

v_gene: TRBV18
abundance: -
d_gene: -
j_gene: TRBJ1-1
CDR3aa: CASSPPVGGAFF
CDR3nt: TGTGCCAGCTCACCACCGGTCGGCGGTGCTTTCTTT

v_gene: TRBV7-9
abundance: -
d_gene: -
j_gene: TRBJ2-5
CDR3aa: CASSLAGAGQETQYF
CDR3nt: TGTGCCAGCAGCTTAGCGGGGGCAGGACAAGAGACCCAGTACTTC

v_gene: TRBV4-1
abundance: -
d_gene: TRBD1
j_gene: TRBJ2-4
CDR3aa: CASSRATDREPFKLAKNIQYF
CDR3nt: TGCGCCAGCAGCCGAGCGACCGACAGGGAGCCTTTCAAACTAGCCAAAAACATTCAGTACTTC

v_gene: TRBV6-5
abundance: many
d_gene: TRBD2
j_gene: TRBJ2-2
CDR3aa: CASSYSGGGNAGELFF
CDR3nt: TGTGCCAGCAGTTACAGTGGCGGGGGAAATGCCGGGGAGCTGTTTTTT

v_gene: TRBV10-1
abundance: few
d_gene: TRBD1
j_gene: TRBJ2-2
CDR3aa: CASSLTGAGELFF
CDR3nt: TGCGCCAGCAGTTTGACAGGGGCCGGGGAGCTGTTTTTT

v_gene: TRBV6-2/TRBV6-3
abundance: few
d_gene: TRBD1
j_gene: TRBJ1-2
CDR3aa: CASSTRDSYGYTF
CDR3nt: TGTGCCAGCAGTACCCGGGACAGCTATGGCTACACCTTC

v_gene: TRBV18
abundance: -
d_gene: -
j_gene: TRBJ1-1
CDR3aa: CASSRNDRNTEAFF
CDR3nt: TGTGCCAGCTCACGGAACGACAGGAACACTGAAGCTTTCTTT

v_gene: TRBV7-9
abundance: -
d_gene: TRBD2
j_gene: TRBJ2-3
CDR3aa: CASSLLRGVLADTQYF
CDR3nt: TGTGCCAGCAGCTTACTGCGGGGGGTACTGGCAGATACGCAGTATTTT

v_gene: TRBV7-2
abundance: few
d_gene: -
j_gene: TRBJ2-5
CDR3aa: CASSTGVYPSQETQYF
CDR3nt: TGTGCCAGCAGCACAGGCGTCTATCCGAGCCAAGAGACCCAGTACTTC

v_gene: TRBV9
abundance: -
d_gene: -
j_gene: TRBJ2-6
CDR3aa: CASSGTKGSNVLTF
CDR3nt: TGTGCCAGCAGCGGGACTAAGGGTTCCAACGTCCTGACTTTC

v_gene: TRBV5-1
abundance: -
d_gene: -
j_gene: TRBJ2-5
CDR3aa: CASSFRGNDQETQYF
CDR3nt: TGCGCCAGCAGCTTTAGAGGGAATGACCAAGAGACCCAGTACTTC

v_gene: TRBV5-4
abundance: -
d_gene: -
j_gene: TRBJ1-4
CDR3aa: CASSLNPFEKLFF
CDR3nt: TGTGCCAGCAGCTTGAATCCATTCGAAAAACTGTTTTTT

v_gene: TRBV29-1
abundance: -
d_gene: -
j_gene: TRBJ1-1
CDR3aa: CSVGQGRNTEAFF
CDR3nt: TGCAGCGTTGGTCAGGGGAGGAACACTGAAGCTTTCTTT

v_gene: TRBV5-5
abundance: -
d_gene: -
j_gene: TRBJ2-1
CDR3aa: CASSWGQGHNEQFF
CDR3nt: TGTGCCAGCAGCTGGGGTCAGGGGCACAATGAGCAGTTCTTC

v_gene: TRBV14
abundance: -
d_gene: -
j_gene: TRBJ1-1
CDR3aa: CASSQDWGDREAFF
CDR3nt: TGTGCCAGCAGCCAAGACTGGGGGGACCGTGAAGCTTTCTTT

v_gene: TRBV5-6
abundance: -
d_gene: TRBD1
j_gene: TRBJ1-3
CDR3aa: CASSTGGTIYF
CDR3nt: TGTGCCAGCAGTACAGGGGGCACCATATATTTT

v_gene: TRBV6-5
abundance: few
d_gene: TRBD1
j_gene: TRBJ1-5
CDR3aa: CASSSGTGLDQPQHF
CDR3nt: TGTGCCAGCAGCTCCGGGACAGGGTTGGATCAGCCCCAGCATTTT

v_gene: TRBV3-1/TRBV3-2
abundance: -
d_gene: -
j_gene: TRBJ1-2
CDR3aa: CASSRMAGDGYTF
CDR3nt: TGTGCCAGCAGCCGAATGGCAGGGGATGGCTACACCTTC

v_gene: TRBV7-8
abundance: -
d_gene: -
j_gene: TRBJ1-4
CDR3aa: CASSLRGVTNEKLFF
CDR3nt: TGTGCCAGCAGCTTACGGGGGGTGACTAATGAAAAACTGTTTTTT